One sample yielded the 14 T cell receptor beta chains listed below, sequenced in a study of blood T cell repertoires in COVID-19. Profiled with immunoSEQ multiplex PCR; TCRdb holds only in-frame clones, not every one. The sample has around 280,000 clones; roughly 87% are singletons. Sequences were obtained from PBMCs or T cells enriched from blood (not recorded which). The source of these receptors is a woman aged 40 to 49 who had recovered from COVID-19.

The chain combines TRBV7-9 with TRBJ1-1; 9 bases are a match to TRBD1. Germline assignment: CDR1 SEHNR and CDR2 FQNEAQ (reference sequence). This CDR3 region has 17 residues. Trimming removed 5 bases from V and 3 bases from J; junction bases left unmatched: 13. This CDR3 is CASSPPGTGLEDTEAFF. CDR3 bases: TGTGCCAGCAGCCCCCCCGGGACAGGGTTGGAAGACACTGAAGCTTTCTTT. The full variable domain, its missing parts supplied by reference TRBV7-9 and TRBJ1-1, is DTGVSQNPRHKITKRGQNVTFRCDPISEHNRLYWYRQTLGQGPEFLTYFQNEAQLEKSRLLSDRFSAERPKGSFSTLEIQRTEQGDSAMYLCASSPPGTGLEDTEAFFGQGTRLTVV.

The CDR3 bases are TGTGCCAGCAGCTTAAATAGCGGGAGATCGTATGAGCAGTTCTTC. Protein product: CASSLNSGRSYEQFF. The rearrangement uses TRBV7-3 and TRBJ2-1, with 9 bases that match TRBD2. V shed 1 base and J 8 bases; nucleotides not matched to a gene: 6. CDR1 and CDR2 from the germline V gene are SGHTA and FQGTGA. The CDR3 loop spans 15 amino acids.

V usage is TRBV7-2 and J usage is TRBJ2-3, with TRBD1 identical over 7 bases. The trim removed 4 bases at V and 5 bases at J, leaving 6 bases unmatched. Per the germline V gene, CDR1 is SGHTA and CDR2 is FQGNSA. This CDR3 has 14 residues. The CDR3 protein is CASSYLTGIDTQYF. The CDR3 bases are TGTGCCAGCAGCTACCTGACAGGGATAGATACGCAGTATTTT.

This clone was observed a single time. J is TRBJ2-7 and V is TRBV11-2, with D possibly being TRBD2 (6 bases). Trimming removed 2 bases at V and 6 bases at J, with 14 bases between. CDR3 length: 14 residues. Germline CDR1 reads SGHAT; CDR2 reads FQNNGV. DNA for the CDR3: TGTGCCAGCAGCTTATCTCCGACCGGGGGCGAGCAGTACTTC. Its translation is CASSLSPTGGEQYF.

Here the CDR3 reads CASSLSRDRGHNGYTF. CDR3 coding DNA: TGTGCCAGCAGTTTATCTAGGGACAGGGGGCATAATGGCTACACCTTC. This rearrangement joins TRBV27 to TRBJ1-2; 12 nucleotides align to TRBD1. J lost 6 bases, V lost 0 bases, and 5 bases had no gene match. CDR1 and CDR2 from the germline V gene are MNHEY and SMNVEV (reference sequence). This CDR3 spans 16 amino acids.

V is TRBV7-8 and J is TRBJ2-1; D uncertain. V shed 0 bases and J shed 3 bases, with 3 bases lying between them. The CDR3 totals 13 residues. Looked up from germline, CDR1 is SGHVS and CDR2 is FQNEAQ. In DNA, the CDR3 is TGTGCCAGCAGCTTAGCCCTCTACAATGAGCAGTTCTTC. Translation gives CASSLALYNEQFF.

The CDR3 DNA reads as TGCGCCAGCAGCCAGGGCCCCTCTGGAAACACCATATATTTT. Its protein product is CASSQGPSGNTIYF. The rearrangement joins TRBV5-1 to TRBJ1-3; D might be TRBD1 (5 bases). Germline CDR1 reads SGHRS; CDR2 reads YFSETQ. Trimming left V 4 bases short and J 0 bases short, with 8 bases between. The CDR3 loop spans 14 amino acids.

This clone was counted once. The chain combines TRBV28 with TRBJ2-1; 12 bases align to TRBD2. The CDR3 length is 17 residues. The J segment lost 2 bases and the V segment lost 2 bases, leaving 4 bases of the junction unmatched. In germline, CDR1 is MDHEN, CDR2 SYDVKM. In DNA, the CDR3 is TGTGCCAGCAGTTTAGGACTAGCGGGAACACCCTACAATGAGCAGTTCTTC. Protein sequence: CASSLGLAGTPYNEQFF.

This sequence joins TRBV3-1 (or the pseudogene TRBV3-2) and TRBJ2-6; TRBD1 might be the D (5 bases). The germline gives CDR1 LGHDT, CDR2 YNNKEL (reference sequence). The CDR3 loop spans 16 amino acids. The V end was cut by 2 bases, the J end by 1 base, with 9 bases between. CDR3 coding DNA: TGTGCCAGCAGCCAATGGGGCACTTCTGGGGCCAACGTCCTGACTTTC. This sequence encodes CASSQWGTSGANVLTF.

The chain has TRBV4-3 and TRBJ1-5; 10 bases are a match to TRBD1. The CDR3 extends over 16 amino acids. The germline CDR1 and CDR2 sequences are LGHNA and YSLEER. V was clipped by 1 base and J by 4 bases; unmatched bases: 4. CDR3 DNA: TGCGCCAGCAGCCAAGGCACGGGACAGGGGAATCAGCCCCAGCATTTT. It specifies CASSQGTGQGNQPQHF.

The genes are TRBV28 and TRBJ2-2; no firm D call. The CDR3 totals 14 residues. V dropped 6 bases and J dropped 4 bases, with 12 bases sitting between them. The germline CDR1 and CDR2 sequences are MDHEN and SYDVKM. Here the CDR3 reads CASRRPRGTGELFF. As DNA, the CDR3 is TGTGCCAGCAGACGACCGCGAGGCACCGGGGAGCTGTTTTTT. Combining the CDR3 with reference TRBV28 and TRBJ2-2 gives the whole variable domain DVKVTQSSRYLVKRTGEKVFLECVQDMDHENMFWYRQDPGLGLRLIYFSYDVKMKEKGDIPEGYSVSREKKERFSLILESASTNQTSMYLCASRRPRGTGELFFGEGSRLTVL.

The chain carries TRBV28 and TRBJ1-1, with 9 positions matching TRBD1. Looked up from germline, CDR1 is MDHEN and CDR2 is SYDVKM. J lost 10 bases, V lost 6 bases, and 3 bases had no gene match. The CDR3 totals 11 residues. Written as DNA, the CDR3 is TGTGCCAGCAGGCTGGGACAGGGAGCTTTCTTT. Translated, it gives CASRLGQGAFF.

The V and J genes are TRBV7-9 and TRBJ2-7; 11 bases line up with TRBD2. This CDR3 has 14 residues. CDR1 and CDR2 (germline): SEHNR, FQNEAQ (reference sequence). The V gene end was trimmed by 8 bases and the J gene end by 6 bases; junction bases not matched to a gene: 9. Here the CDR3 DNA reads TGTGCCAGCGGTAGCGGGAGGGTGGTTGGCGAGCAGTACTTC. Protein product: CASGSGRVVGEQYF.

The rearrangement joins TRBV6-2 or TRBV6-3 to TRBJ1-2; D gene uncertain. The CDR3 contains 15 residues. V lost 0 bases to trimming and J lost 4 bases, with 12 bases between them. Germline-derived CDR1 and CDR2 are MNHEY and SVGEGT. The CDR3 nucleotides are TGTGCCAGCAGTTACTCGAATACGGGTAGCTATGGCTACACCTTC. It is translated as CASSYSNTGSYGYTF.